The present TCR beta chain was sequenced within a study of TIL therapy for anti-PD-1-resistant metastatic lung cancer. This clone ranks as large. Time point: pre-treatment sample, taken before nivolumab and TIL therapy. Pleural nodules or supraclavicular lymph nodes made up most of the excised metastases sampled. Patients then received nivolumab; progressors got lymphodepletion, TIL and IL-2. Trimming cost V 2 bases and J 2 bases; bases outside gene matches: 6. In germline, CDR1 is MNHNY, CDR2 SVGAGI (reference sequence). The CDR3 is made up of 15 amino acids. This was the immunoSEQ v3 assay. Survey-level samples got approximately 2.1 million read pairs; deep-level samples got about 4.5-6.5 million. Sequencing was performed with immunoSEQ multiplex PCR; in TCRdb, only in-frame clones are kept and a portion is missing. The table has over 10,000 clones, approximately 71% seen once.

This TCR was sampled from a woman aged 30-79 years with non-small cell lung cancer. This sequence joins TRBV6-6 and TRBJ2-7, with 7 bases lining up with TRBD2. The starting material was tumor tissue, obtained at baseline. The CDR3 nucleotides read TGTGCCAGCAGTTACCTGGGGGGGGAAGCCTACGAGCAGTACTTC. It translates to CASSYLGGEAYEQYF.